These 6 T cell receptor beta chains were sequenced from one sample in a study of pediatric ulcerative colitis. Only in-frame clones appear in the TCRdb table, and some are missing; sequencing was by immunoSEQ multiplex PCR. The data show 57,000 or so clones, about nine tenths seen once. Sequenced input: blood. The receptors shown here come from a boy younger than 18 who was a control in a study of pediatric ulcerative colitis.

In DNA form, the CDR3 reads TGTGCCAGCAGTGACGGACAGGCCAATGAAAAACTGTTTTTT. This translates into CASSDGQANEKLFF. The gene calls are TRBV2 and TRBJ1-4; 7 bases agree with TRBD1. After removal of 3 bases from V and 5 bases from J, the junction contained 3 bases not matched to a gene. This CDR3 contains 14 residues. The V gene's germline CDR1 is SNHLY and CDR2 FYNNEI.

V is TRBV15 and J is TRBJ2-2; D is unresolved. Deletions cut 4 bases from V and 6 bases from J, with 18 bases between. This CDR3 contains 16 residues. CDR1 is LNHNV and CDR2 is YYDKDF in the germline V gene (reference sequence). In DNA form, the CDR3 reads TGTGCCACCAGCACCTTTTACGGAAGCGCCCCCGGGGAGCTGTTTTTT. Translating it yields CATSTFYGSAPGELFF.

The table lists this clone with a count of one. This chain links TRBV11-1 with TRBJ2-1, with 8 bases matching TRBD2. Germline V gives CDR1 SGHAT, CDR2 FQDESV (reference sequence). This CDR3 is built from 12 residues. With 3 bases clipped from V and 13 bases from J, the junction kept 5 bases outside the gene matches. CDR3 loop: CASSFGSGTQFF. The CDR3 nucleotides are TGTGCCAGCAGCTTTGGTAGCGGGACCCAGTTCTTC.

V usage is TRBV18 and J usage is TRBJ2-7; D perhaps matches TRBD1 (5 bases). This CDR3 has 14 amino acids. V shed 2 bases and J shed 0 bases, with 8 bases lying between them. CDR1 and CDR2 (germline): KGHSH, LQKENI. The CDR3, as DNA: TGTGCCAGCTCACCAGGGCAGGGCTCCTACGAGCAGTACTTC. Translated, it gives CASSPGQGSYEQYF.

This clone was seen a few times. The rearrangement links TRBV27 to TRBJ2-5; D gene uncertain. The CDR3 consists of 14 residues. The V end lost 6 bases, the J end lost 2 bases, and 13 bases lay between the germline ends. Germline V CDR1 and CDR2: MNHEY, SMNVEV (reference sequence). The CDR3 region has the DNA TGTGCCAGCAGCCCGACTCTGCCTCAAGAGACCCAGTACTTC. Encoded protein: CASSPTLPQETQYF.

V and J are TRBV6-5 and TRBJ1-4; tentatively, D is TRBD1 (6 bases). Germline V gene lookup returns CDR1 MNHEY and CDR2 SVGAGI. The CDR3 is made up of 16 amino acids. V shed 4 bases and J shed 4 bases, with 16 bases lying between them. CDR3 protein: CASSSSRRGFNEKLFF. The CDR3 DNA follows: TGTGCCAGCAGTTCCTCCCGGAGGGGGTTTAATGAAAAACTGTTTTTT.